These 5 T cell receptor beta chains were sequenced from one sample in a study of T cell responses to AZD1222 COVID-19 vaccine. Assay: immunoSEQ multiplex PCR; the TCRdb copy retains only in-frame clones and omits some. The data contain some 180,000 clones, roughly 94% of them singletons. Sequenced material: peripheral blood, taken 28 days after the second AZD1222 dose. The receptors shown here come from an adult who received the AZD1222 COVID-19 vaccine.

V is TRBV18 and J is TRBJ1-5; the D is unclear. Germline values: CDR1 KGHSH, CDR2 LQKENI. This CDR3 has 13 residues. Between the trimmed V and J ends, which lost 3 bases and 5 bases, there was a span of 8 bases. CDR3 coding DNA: TGTGCCAGCTCACCCACCGGAGATCAGCCCCAGCATTTT. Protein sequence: CASSPTGDQPQHF.

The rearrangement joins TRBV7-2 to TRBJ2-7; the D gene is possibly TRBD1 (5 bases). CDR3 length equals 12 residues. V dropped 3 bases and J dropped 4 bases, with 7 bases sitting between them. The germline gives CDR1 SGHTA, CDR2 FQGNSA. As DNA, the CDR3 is TGTGCCAGCAGCTTCCAGGGATACGAGCAGTACTTC. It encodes CASSFQGYEQYF.

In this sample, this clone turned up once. CDR3: CASSNLGGTEAFF. CDR3 sequence (DNA): TGTGCCAGCAGTAATCTAGGAGGCACTGAAGCTTTCTTT. This chain links TRBV2 with TRBJ1-1; D ambiguous. Deletions cut 5 bases from V and 4 bases from J, with 11 bases between. Per the germline V gene, CDR1 is SNHLY and CDR2 is FYNNEI. CDR3 length equals 13 residues.

The CDR3 loop is CATEEVPGNTEAFF. The DNA for the CDR3 is TGTGCCACGGAGGAGGTTCCGGGCAACACTGAAGCTTTCTTT. The genes are TRBV19 and TRBJ1-1; no clear D gene. The V and J ends lost 10 bases and 2 bases respectively, with 17 bases between them. Germline values: CDR1 LNHDA, CDR2 SQIVND (reference sequence). CDR3 size: 14 residues. The whole variable domain, filled in from reference TRBV19 and TRBJ1-1, reads DGGITQSPKYLFRKEGQNVTLSCEQNLNHDAMYWYRQDPGQGLRLIYYSQIVNDFQKGDIAEGYSVSREKKESFPLTVTSAQKNPTAFYLCATEEVPGNTEAFFGQGTRLTVV.

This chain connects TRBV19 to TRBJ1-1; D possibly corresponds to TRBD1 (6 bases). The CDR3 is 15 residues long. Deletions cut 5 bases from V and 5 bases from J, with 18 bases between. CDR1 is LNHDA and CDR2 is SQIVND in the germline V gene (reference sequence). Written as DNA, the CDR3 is TGTGCCAGTAGTGTGTCCGCCGGGACACCTACTGAAGCTTTCTTT. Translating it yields CASSVSAGTPTEAFF.